A single sample is the source of the 6 T cell receptor beta chains below, sequenced in a study of blood T cells in healthy people across ages. The authors ran a second PCR of 7 to 11 cycles using a sample-barcoded 5' primer and a J-beta primer mix. Each CDR3 protein is one row after TCRdb ran MiXCR on the 5' RACE reads. The sample records about 1.1 million distinct CDR3 sequences, 30% to 40% being singletons. Sequencing input: blood. The receptors here all came from a man aged 18 to 30 in good health.

This rearrangement joins TRBV10-3 to TRBJ2-6; TRBD1 agrees at 7 bases. The germline V gene encodes CDR1 ENHRY and CDR2 SYGVKD. This CDR3 comprises 17 residues. Unmatched junction bases numbered 4, after V lost 2 bases and J lost 0 bases. CDR3 DNA sequence: TGTGCCATCAGTGAGGGACAGGTCACCTCTGGGGCCAACGTCCTGACTTTC. It is translated as CAISEGQVTSGANVLTF.

The chain combines TRBV5-4 with TRBJ2-3; unclear D gene. Trimming took off 0 bases at V and 6 bases at J, with 17 bases between the two ends. The CDR3 length is 16 residues. Per the germline V gene, CDR1 is SGHNT and CDR2 is YYREEE (reference sequence). In nucleotides, the CDR3 is TGTGCCAGCAGCTTGGGAAGGGTCGCAGAAAGGGATACGCAGTATTTT. Translating it yields CASSLGRVAERDTQYF. Complete variable domain (other parts from reference TRBV5-4 and TRBJ2-3): ETGVTQSPTHLIKTRGQQVTLRCSSQSGHNTVSWYQQALGQGPQFIFQYYREEENGRGNFPPRFSGLQFPNYSSELNVNALELDDSALYLCASSLGRVAERDTQYFGPGTRLTVL.

This chain connects TRBV7-2 to TRBJ1-2; D is ambiguous. Trimming stripped 0 bases from V and 8 bases from J, with 7 bases between. This CDR3 spans 12 amino acids. Germline V CDR1 and CDR2: SGHTA, FQGNSA. CDR3 region: CASSLAGHGYTF. CDR3 DNA: TGTGCCAGCAGCTTAGCCGGGCACGGCTACACCTTC.

The sample holds a few counts of this clonotype. V is TRBV6-5 and J is TRBJ2-1; D not certain. Per germline, CDR1 MNHEY and CDR2 SVGAGI. V lost 7 bases and J lost 6, with 10 bases in between. The CDR3 extends over 12 amino acids. DNA of the CDR3: TGTGCCAGCAAGGGCAGCCTCAATGAGCAGTTCTTC. As protein: CASKGSLNEQFF.

The chain employs TRBV27 and TRBJ2-1, with D possibly being TRBD2 (6 bases). Deletions cut 5 bases from V and 1 base from J, with 18 bases between. Germline V gene sequence: CDR1 MNHEY, CDR2 SMNVEV (reference sequence). This CDR3 has 17 amino acids. The CDR3 region is CASSPVLSGGSYNEQFF. DNA of the CDR3: TGTGCCAGCAGTCCCGTCCTTTCCGGGGGTTCCTACAATGAGCAGTTCTTC.

This clonotype was observed a single time. The chain carries TRBV6-6 and TRBJ1-4; D not certain. This CDR3 contains 15 residues. V was trimmed by 7 bases and J by 2 bases, leaving 14 bases between them. CDR1 is MNHNY, CDR2 SVGAGI, per germline (reference sequence). The CDR3 coding sequence is TGTGCCAGCACCCGGCCACTGGGGACTAATGAAAAACTGTTTTTT. Translation gives CASTRPLGTNEKLFF.